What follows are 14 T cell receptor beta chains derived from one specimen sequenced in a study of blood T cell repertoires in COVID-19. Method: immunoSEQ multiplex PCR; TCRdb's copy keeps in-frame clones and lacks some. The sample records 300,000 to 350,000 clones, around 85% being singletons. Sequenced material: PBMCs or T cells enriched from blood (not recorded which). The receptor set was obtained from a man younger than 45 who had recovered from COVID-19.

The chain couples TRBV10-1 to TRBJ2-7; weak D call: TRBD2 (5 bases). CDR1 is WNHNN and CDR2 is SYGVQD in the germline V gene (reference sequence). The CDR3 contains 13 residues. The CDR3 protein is CAPGTPWRNEQYF. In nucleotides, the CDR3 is TGCGCACCCGGTACCCCGTGGAGGAACGAGCAGTACTTC.

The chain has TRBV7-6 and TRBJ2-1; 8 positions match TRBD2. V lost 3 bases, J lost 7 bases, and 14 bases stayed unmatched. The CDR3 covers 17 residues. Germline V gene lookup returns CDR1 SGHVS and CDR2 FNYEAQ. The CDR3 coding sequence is TGTGCCAGCAGCTTGCAGTGGGCCAGCGGGGGTCTGAATGAGCAGTTCTTC. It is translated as CASSLQWASGGLNEQFF. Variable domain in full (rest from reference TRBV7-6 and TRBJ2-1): GAGVSQSPRYKVTKRGQDVALRCDPISGHVSLYWYRQALGQGPEFLTYFNYEAQQDKSGLPNDRFSAERPEGSISTLTIQRTEQRDSAMYRCASSLQWASGGLNEQFFGPGTRLTVL.

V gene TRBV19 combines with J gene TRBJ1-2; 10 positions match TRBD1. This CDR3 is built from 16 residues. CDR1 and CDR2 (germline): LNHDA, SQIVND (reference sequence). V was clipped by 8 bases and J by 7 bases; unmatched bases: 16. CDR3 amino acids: CASWSDRGQGRLGYTF. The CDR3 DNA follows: TGTGCCAGTTGGTCGGACCGGGGACAGGGGCGGCTTGGCTACACCTTC.

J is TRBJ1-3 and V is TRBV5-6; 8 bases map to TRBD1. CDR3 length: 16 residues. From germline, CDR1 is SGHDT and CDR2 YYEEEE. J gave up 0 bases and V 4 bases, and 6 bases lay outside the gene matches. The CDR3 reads CASSPAGTGSGNTIYF. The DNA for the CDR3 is TGTGCCAGCAGCCCCGCCGGGACAGGCTCTGGAAACACCATATATTTT.

The CDR3 protein is CASSALDRVNTEAFF. CDR3 DNA: TGTGCCAGCAGTGCCCTAGACAGAGTGAACACTGAAGCTTTCTTT. The gene calls are TRBV27 and TRBJ1-1, with D possibly being TRBD1 (5 bases). There are 15 residues in the CDR3. V was trimmed by 5 bases and J by 0 bases, leaving 13 bases between them. The germline CDR1 and CDR2 sequences are MNHEY and SMNVEV (reference sequence).

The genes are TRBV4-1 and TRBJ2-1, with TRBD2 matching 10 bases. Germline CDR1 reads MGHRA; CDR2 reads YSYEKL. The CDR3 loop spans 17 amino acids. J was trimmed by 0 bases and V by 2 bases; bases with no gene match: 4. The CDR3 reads CASSQRSGGSSYNEQFF. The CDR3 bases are TGCGCCAGCAGCCAACGTAGCGGGGGGAGCTCCTACAATGAGCAGTTCTTC.

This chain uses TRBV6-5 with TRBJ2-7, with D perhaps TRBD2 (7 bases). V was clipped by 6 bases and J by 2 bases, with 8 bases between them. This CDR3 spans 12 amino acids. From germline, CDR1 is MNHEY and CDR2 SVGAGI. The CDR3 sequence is CASRGGAYEQYF. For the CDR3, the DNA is TGTGCCAGCAGAGGGGGGGCCTACGAGCAGTACTTC.

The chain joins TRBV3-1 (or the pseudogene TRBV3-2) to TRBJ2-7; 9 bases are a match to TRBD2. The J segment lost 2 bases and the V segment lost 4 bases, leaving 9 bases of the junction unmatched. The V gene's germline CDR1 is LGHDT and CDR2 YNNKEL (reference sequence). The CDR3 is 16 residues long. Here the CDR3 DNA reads TGTGCCAGCAGCCCGTTCGCGGCGGGGGGGCCCTACGAGCAGTACTTC. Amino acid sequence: CASSPFAAGGPYEQYF.

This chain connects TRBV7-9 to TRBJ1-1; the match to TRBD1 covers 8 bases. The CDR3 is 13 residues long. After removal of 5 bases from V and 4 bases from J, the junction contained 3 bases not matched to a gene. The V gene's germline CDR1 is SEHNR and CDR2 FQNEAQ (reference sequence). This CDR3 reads CASSPGGVTEAFF. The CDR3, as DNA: TGTGCCAGCAGCCCAGGGGGCGTCACTGAAGCTTTCTTT.

CDR3 residues: CASSLKVSGTGGSPLHF. The CDR3, as DNA: TGTGCCAGCAGCTTGAAGGTCAGTGGGACAGGGGGTTCACCCCTCCACTTT. This rearrangement joins TRBV5-4 to TRBJ1-6; the match to TRBD1 covers 11 bases. From germline, CDR1 is SGHNT and CDR2 YYREEE (reference sequence). The junction had 9 bases not matched to a gene; V was cut back by 1 base and J by 9 bases. This CDR3 is 17 amino acids long.

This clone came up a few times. The CDR3 DNA is TGTGCCAGCAGCTCCGGGACAGGAATGAACACTGAAGCTTTCTTT. Residues: CASSSGTGMNTEAFF. The chain recombines TRBV7-2 with TRBJ1-1; TRBD1 matches 8 bases. The V gene end was trimmed by 4 bases and the J gene end by 0 bases; junction bases not matched to a gene: 4. The CDR3 runs 15 residues. CDR1 is SGHTA and CDR2 is FQGNSA in the germline V gene.

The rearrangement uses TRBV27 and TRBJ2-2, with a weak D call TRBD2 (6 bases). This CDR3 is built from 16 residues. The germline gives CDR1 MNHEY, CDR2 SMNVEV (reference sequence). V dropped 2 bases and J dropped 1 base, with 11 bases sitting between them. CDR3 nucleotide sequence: TGTGCCAGCAGTTTAGGGGGACTTTGGAACACCGGGGAGCTGTTTTTT. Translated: CASSLGGLWNTGELFF.

CDR3 DNA sequence: TGTGCCACCAGTGGAGCAGGCCTCACTGAAGCTTTCTTT. It translates to CATSGAGLTEAFF. The chain recombines TRBV24-1 with TRBJ1-1; no clear D. The length of the CDR3 is 13 residues. Trimming pared 5 bases from V and 4 bases from J, leaving 10 bases between. Germline lookup yields CDR1 KGHDR and CDR2 SFDVKD.

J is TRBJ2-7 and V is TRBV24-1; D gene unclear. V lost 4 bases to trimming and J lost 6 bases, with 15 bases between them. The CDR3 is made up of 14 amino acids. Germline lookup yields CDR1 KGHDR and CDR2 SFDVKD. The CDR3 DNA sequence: TGTGCCACCAGTGACCCTGCGGTCGGTTTCGAGCAGTACTTC. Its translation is CATSDPAVGFEQYF.